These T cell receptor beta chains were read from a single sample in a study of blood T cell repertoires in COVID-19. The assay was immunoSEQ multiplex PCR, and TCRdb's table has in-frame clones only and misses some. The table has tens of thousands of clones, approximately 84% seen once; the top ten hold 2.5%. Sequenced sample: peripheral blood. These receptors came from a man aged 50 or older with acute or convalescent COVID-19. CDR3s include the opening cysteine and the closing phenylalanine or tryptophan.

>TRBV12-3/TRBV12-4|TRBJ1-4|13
CASRGAGSEKLFF
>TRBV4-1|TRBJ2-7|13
CASSRGSRDEQYF
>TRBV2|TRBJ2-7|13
CASSPRGPYEQYF
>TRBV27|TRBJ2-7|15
CASSPPGQGGLGQYF
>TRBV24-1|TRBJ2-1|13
CATSDLLWPEQFF
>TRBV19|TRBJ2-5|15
CASTVTSGGGETQYF
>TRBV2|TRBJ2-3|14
CASRRTGVEDTQYF
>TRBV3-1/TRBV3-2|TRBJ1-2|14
CASSQGDRGKGYTF
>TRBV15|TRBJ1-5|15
CATSRGGESNQPQHF
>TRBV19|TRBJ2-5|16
CASSPGLAASQETQYF
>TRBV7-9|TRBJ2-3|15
CASSMTGELTDTQYF
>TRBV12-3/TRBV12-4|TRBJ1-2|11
CASSSGGGYTF
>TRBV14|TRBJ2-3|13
CASSQASTDTQYF
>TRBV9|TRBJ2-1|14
CASSRTGHIDEQFF
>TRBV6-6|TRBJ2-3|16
CASSYSGAQLADTQYF
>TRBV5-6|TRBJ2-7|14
CASSPGTSGYEQYF
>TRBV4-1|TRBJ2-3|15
CASSFTSGGGDTQYF
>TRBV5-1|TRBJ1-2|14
CASSLGQGFDGYTF
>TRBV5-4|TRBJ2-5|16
CASSSPGTSSMQTQYF
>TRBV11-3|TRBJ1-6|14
CASSPRGQNSPLHF
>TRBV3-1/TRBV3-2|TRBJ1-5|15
CASSQGTVGNQPQHF
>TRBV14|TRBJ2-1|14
CASSRARSYNEQFF
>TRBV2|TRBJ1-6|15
CASSEDSGINSPLHF
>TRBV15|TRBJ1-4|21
CATSTFNRGTAHFATNEKLFF
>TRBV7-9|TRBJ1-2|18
CASSLEIGGPGESYGYTF
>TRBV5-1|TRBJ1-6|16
CASSIRGGYDGSPLHF
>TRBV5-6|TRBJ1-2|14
CASSLGTANYGYTF
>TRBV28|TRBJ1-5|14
CASLPGDSNQPQHF
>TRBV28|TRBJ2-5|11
CASSFVETQYF
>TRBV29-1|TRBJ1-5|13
CSVGDRGEQPQHF
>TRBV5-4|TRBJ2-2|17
CASSLNVGTRNTGELFF
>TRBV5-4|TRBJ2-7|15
CASSFERGRSYEQYF
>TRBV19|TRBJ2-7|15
CASSIPGQASYEQYF
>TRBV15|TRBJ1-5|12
CATSKGDQPQHF
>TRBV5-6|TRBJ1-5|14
CASSLGQGDQPQHF
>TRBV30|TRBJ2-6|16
CAWSGQAVSGANVLTF
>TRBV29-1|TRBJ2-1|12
CSVAPGSPQQFF
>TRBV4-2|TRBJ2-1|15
CASSQVGGSYNEQFF
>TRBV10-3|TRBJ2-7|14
CAIRPGLGPYEQYF
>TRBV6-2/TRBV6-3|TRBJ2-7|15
CASSFIAGESLEQYF
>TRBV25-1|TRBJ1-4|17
CASSHGAGGTIWEKLFF
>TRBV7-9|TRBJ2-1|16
CASSPVRGQGGDEQFF
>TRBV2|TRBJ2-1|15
CASRASGASYNEQFF
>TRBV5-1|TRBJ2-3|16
CASSRASGESTDTQYF
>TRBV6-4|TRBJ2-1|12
CASSGSGNEQFF
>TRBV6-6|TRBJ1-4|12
CASSYGGEKLFF
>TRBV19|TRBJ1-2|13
CASSILAGSGYTF
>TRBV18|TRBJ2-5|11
CASSPGRDQYF
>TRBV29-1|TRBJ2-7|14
CSVVLDRGSYEQYF
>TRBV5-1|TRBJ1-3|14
CASSSTGAGNTIYF
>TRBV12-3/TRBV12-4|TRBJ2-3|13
CASTSEVTDTQYF
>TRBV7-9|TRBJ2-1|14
CASSLVEGVNEQFF
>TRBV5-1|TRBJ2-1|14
CASSYEGQGSEQFF
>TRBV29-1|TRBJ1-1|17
CSVDRGVPGWGDTEAFF